These 27 T cell receptor beta chains were all obtained from the same sample, sequenced in a study of OX40 agonist ivuxolimab in advanced cancers. Profiling relied on immunoSEQ multiplex PCR, and the TCRdb table lists in-frame clones only, not all of them. The profile shows 15,000 to 20,000 clones, 80% to 90% of them singletons. Specimen: CD4+ or CD8+ T cells sorted from blood, collected in a trial of the OX40 agonist ivuxolimab. All receptors derive from an adult with an advanced solid tumor such as melanoma, head and neck, liver or kidney cancer.

V is TRBV6-5 and J is TRBJ2-5; D might be TRBD1 (6 bases). CDR1 is MNHEY, CDR2 SVGAGI, per germline. This CDR3 spans 16 amino acids. The V and J ends lost 4 bases and 1 base respectively, with 16 bases between them. CDR3 DNA: TGTGCCAGCAGTTTAGTTTTTACAGGGCGCCAAGAGACCCAGTACTTC. Amino acids: CASSLVFTGRQETQYF.

The rearrangement joins TRBV5-1 to TRBJ2-1, with D uncertain. CDR3 length equals 13 residues. Germline V gives CDR1 SGHRS, CDR2 YFSETQ. Trimming pared 1 base from V and 4 bases from J, leaving 6 bases between. The CDR3 sequence: CASSLYGYNEQFF. The CDR3 nucleotides read TGCGCCAGCAGCTTGTACGGATACAATGAGCAGTTCTTC.

This chain connects TRBV28 to TRBJ2-7; 10 bases align to TRBD1. Germline lookup yields CDR1 MDHEN and CDR2 SYDVKM. This CDR3 comprises 14 residues. Losses at the gene ends were 3 bases for V and 7 bases for J; bases not matched to a gene: 6. The CDR3 region is CASSFPGQGQEQYF. Written as DNA, the CDR3 is TGTGCCAGCAGTTTCCCGGGACAGGGGCAAGAGCAGTACTTC.

V and J are TRBV28 and TRBJ2-1; TRBD2 might be the D (5 bases). The ends were cut back, 8 bases at V and 0 bases at J, with 8 bases in the middle. Germline assignment: CDR1 MDHEN and CDR2 SYDVKM. There are 13 residues in the CDR3. The CDR3 spells CASLAISYNEQFF. In nucleotides, the CDR3 is TGTGCCAGCCTAGCTATCTCCTACAATGAGCAGTTCTTC.

This clone has only one observation. This chain links TRBV5-6 with TRBJ2-7; 9 nucleotides align to TRBD1. Germline lookup yields CDR1 SGHDT and CDR2 YYEEEE. The CDR3 extends over 14 amino acids. The junction had 3 bases not matched to a gene; V was cut back by 3 bases and J by 2 bases. The CDR3, as DNA: TGTGCCAGCAGCTACAGGGGGCTAACCTACGAGCAGTACTTC. It specifies CASSYRGLTYEQYF. Based on the CDR3 plus reference TRBV5-6 and TRBJ2-7, the full variable domain is DAGVTQSPTHLIKTRGQQVTLRCSPKSGHDTVSWYQQALGQGPQFIFQYYEEEERQRGNFPDRFSGHQFPNYSSELNVNALLLGDSALYLCASSYRGLTYEQYFGPGTRLTVT.

The CDR3 here is CASSYSAVEAFF. Here the CDR3 DNA reads TGTGCCAGCAGTTACTCGGCTGTAGAAGCTTTCTTT. V and J are TRBV6-5 and TRBJ1-1, with no clear D. The CDR3 extends over 12 amino acids. V lost 0 bases to trimming and J lost 8 bases, with 7 bases between them. Germline loops: CDR1 MNHEY, CDR2 SVGAGI.

In this sample, this clone turned up once. The rearrangement links TRBV5-1 to TRBJ1-3, with TRBD1 as a possible D gene (6 bases). The CDR3 has 14 residues. From germline, CDR1 is SGHRS and CDR2 YFSETQ. Trimming took off 2 bases at V and 4 bases at J, with 10 bases between the two ends. CDR3 sequence: CASSFTGSGNTIYF. In DNA form, the CDR3 reads TGCGCCAGCAGCTTTACAGGGTCAGGAAACACCATATATTTT.

The V call is TRBV27, the J call TRBJ2-7; D is unresolved. The CDR3 sequence is 13 residues long. The germline gives CDR1 MNHEY, CDR2 SMNVEV (reference sequence). Trimming stripped 6 bases from V and 1 base from J, with 10 bases between. CDR3 DNA sequence: TGTGCCAGCAGCGTCTGGGGTTCCTACGAGCAGTACTTC. Protein sequence: CASSVWGSYEQYF.

CDR3 DNA: TGTGCCAGCAGCCAAGTAGTGGAGAACACTGAAGCTTTCTTT. Translated: CASSQVVENTEAFF. The chain is built from TRBV14 and TRBJ1-1; D unclear. V lost 1 base and J 1 base, leaving 7 bases between the germline ends. This CDR3 region has 14 residues. CDR1 is SGHDN, CDR2 FVKESK, per germline.

This clone was recorded a few times. The CDR3 ends on some other residue instead of the conserved phenylalanine or tryptophan, so this is likely a read error. The DNA is left out, because the CDR3 cannot be placed on it with certainty; the CDR3 is given as TCRdb lists it. The J gene is TRBJ1-2, the V gene TRBV27. CDR1 and CDR2 (germline): MNHEY, SMNVEV (reference sequence). The length of the CDR3 is 9 amino acids, counting both ends. CDR3 loop: CASSPGLSG.

This clone showed up just once. J is TRBJ1-5 and V is TRBV10-2; unclear D gene. V dropped 2 bases and J dropped 0 bases, with 8 bases sitting between them. This CDR3 contains 15 residues. Germline-derived CDR1 and CDR2 are WSHSY and SAAADI. CDR3 in amino acids: CASSEGRASNQPQHF. As DNA, the CDR3 is TGCGCCAGCAGTGAGGGGCGGGCTAGCAATCAGCCCCAGCATTTT.

This chain connects TRBV9 to TRBJ1-3, with D uncertain. Germline CDR1 reads SGDLS; CDR2 reads YYNGEE. CDR3 size: 15 residues. Trimming pared 3 bases from V and 4 bases from J, leaving 14 bases between. CDR3 sequence reads: CASSGGGTMGNTIYF. CDR3 DNA sequence: TGTGCCAGCAGCGGAGGCGGCACAATGGGAAACACCATATATTTT. Variable domain in full (rest from reference TRBV9 and TRBJ1-3): DSGVTQTPKHLITATGQRVTLRCSPRSGDLSVYWYQQSLDQGLQFLIQYYNGEERAKGNILERFSAQQFPDLHSELNLSSLELGDSALYFCASSGGGTMGNTIYFGEGSWLTVV.

The V gene is TRBV19, the J gene TRBJ1-5, with D maybe TRBD1 (5 bases). V shed 3 bases and J shed 3 bases, with 12 bases lying between them. From germline, CDR1 is LNHDA and CDR2 SQIVND (reference sequence). The CDR3 spans 15 residues. CDR3 nucleotides: TGTGCCAGTAGTATTGGGTGGGACCTCAATCAGCCCCAGCATTTT. Its translation: CASSIGWDLNQPQHF. Supplemented by reference TRBV19 and TRBJ1-5, the full variable domain reads DGGITQSPKYLFRKEGQNVTLSCEQNLNHDAMYWYRQDPGQGLRLIYYSQIVNDFQKGDIAEGYSVSREKKESFPLTVTSAQKNPTAFYLCASSIGWDLNQPQHFGDGTRLSIL.

The V gene is TRBV7-6, the J gene TRBJ1-5, with 9 positions matching TRBD1. The CDR3 length is 14 residues. Germline assignment: CDR1 SGHVS and CDR2 FNYEAQ. J gave up 6 bases and V 3 bases, and 3 bases lay outside the gene matches. CDR3 nucleotide sequence: TGTGCCAGCAGCTTCACAGGGGGCGGTCAGCCCCAGCATTTT. This encodes CASSFTGGGQPQHF.

The chain recombines TRBV7-9 with TRBJ2-3; D is ambiguous. Looked up from germline, CDR1 is SEHNR and CDR2 is FQNEAQ (reference sequence). The CDR3 extends over 13 amino acids. The V gene lost 0 bases and the J gene lost 5 bases, with 6 bases spanning the gap. CDR3 in DNA: TGTGCCAGCAGCTTAGCGCTGGGAGATACGCAGTATTTT. Encoded protein: CASSLALGDTQYF.

The chain uses TRBV4-1 and TRBJ2-1, with TRBD2 as a possible D gene (6 bases). Trimming removed 0 bases at V and 6 bases at J, with 18 bases between. Germline values: CDR1 MGHRA, CDR2 YSYEKL. CDR3 length: 17 amino acids. The CDR3 DNA follows: TGCGCCAGCAGCCAAGATCGTCAGGGACTCCCCCTCAATGAGCAGTTCTTC. It yields the protein CASSQDRQGLPLNEQFF.

The table lists this clone with a count of one. The V gene is TRBV28, the J gene TRBJ2-7; 12 positions agree with TRBD2. The V segment lost 6 bases and the J segment 2 bases; nucleotides outside the gene matches: 2. Germline CDR1 and CDR2: MDHEN and SYDVKM. There are 14 residues in the CDR3. Written as DNA, the CDR3 is TGTGCCAGCAGCCTAGCGGGGGGGCCCTACGAGCAGTACTTC. This sequence encodes CASSLAGGPYEQYF.

The chain couples TRBV7-6 to TRBJ1-2, with D possibly being TRBD1 (5 bases). The CDR3 loop spans 13 amino acids. V gave up 4 bases and J gave up 8 bases, with 14 bases separating them. Germline values: CDR1 SGHVS, CDR2 FNYEAQ. The CDR3 sequence: CASSSQMGEGYTF. Written as DNA, the CDR3 is TGTGCCAGCAGCTCCCAGATGGGGGAGGGCTACACCTTC.

The chain joins TRBV27 to TRBJ1-1; 7 nucleotides agree with TRBD1. CDR1 MNHEY and CDR2 SMNVEV come from the germline V gene (reference sequence). V shed 2 bases and J 4 bases; nucleotides not matched to a gene: 4. CDR3 length equals 14 residues. CDR3 in amino acids: CASSLRQGVTEAFF. In DNA form, the CDR3 reads TGTGCCAGCAGTTTAAGACAGGGAGTCACTGAAGCTTTCTTT.

The gene calls are TRBV13 and TRBJ2-2; 12 nucleotides line up with TRBD2. V gave up 3 bases and J gave up 2 bases; unmatched junction bases: 10. The CDR3 consists of 19 residues. From germline, CDR1 is PRHDT and CDR2 FYEKMQ (reference sequence). The chain's CDR3 is CASSFGSHGLAGNTGELFF. The CDR3 DNA reads TGTGCCAGCAGCTTCGGGAGCCACGGACTAGCGGGAAACACCGGGGAGCTGTTTTTT.

This clone has a single count. This chain uses TRBV6-1 with TRBJ1-6; a weak D match, TRBD1 (5 bases). Germline CDR1 reads MNHNS; CDR2 reads SASEGT. This CDR3 contains 13 residues. V shed 1 base and J shed 13 bases, with 11 bases lying between them. The CDR3 nucleotides read TGTGCCAGCAGTGAAGGGGGGGTTGGGCCCCTCCACTTT. Translation gives CASSEGGVGPLHF.

In its sample, this clone was seen once. This chain links TRBV6-5 with TRBJ2-7, with a weak D call TRBD2 (5 bases). The ends were cut back, 8 bases at V and 3 bases at J, with 14 bases in the middle. This CDR3 region has 13 residues. Germline CDR1 MNHEY, CDR2 SVGAGI. CDR3 nucleotides: TGTGCCAGCTCGGAGCCAGGACTCTACGAGCAGTACTTC. This codes for CASSEPGLYEQYF.

This sequence joins TRBV11-2 and TRBJ2-7; 10 bases match TRBD1. V trimming: 5 bases; J trimming: 6 bases; junction bases outside the gene matches: 10. Germline CDR1 SGHAT, CDR2 FQNNGV. The CDR3 has 15 amino acids. The CDR3 DNA follows: TGTGCCAGCAGCCCGCCCGGGACAGGGGAACTCGAGCAGTACTTC. This sequence encodes CASSPPGTGELEQYF.

This chain connects TRBV29-1 to TRBJ2-7, with 9 bases fitting TRBD2. CDR1 SQVTM and CDR2 ANQGSEA come from the germline V gene. The CDR3 totals 15 residues. With V trimmed by 0 bases and J by 2 bases, 5 bases remained unmatched. The CDR3 region is CSVEDGAGGAYEQYF. CDR3 coding DNA: TGCAGCGTTGAAGACGGAGCGGGAGGCGCCTACGAGCAGTACTTC.

The CDR3 reads CATRQGLGSATEAFF. CDR3 DNA: TGTGCCACTAGACAGGGCCTTGGGAGTGCCACTGAAGCTTTCTTT. This chain uses TRBV19 with TRBJ1-1, with 7 bases matching TRBD1. CDR1 LNHDA and CDR2 SQIVND come from the germline V gene (reference sequence). The CDR3 consists of 15 residues. The junction had 15 bases not matched to a gene; V was cut back by 10 bases and J by 4 bases.

The chain uses TRBV7-6 and TRBJ2-7; the D gene is possibly TRBD1 (5 bases). Trimming left V 5 bases short and J 0 bases short, with 14 bases between. CDR1 is SGHVS and CDR2 is FNYEAQ in the germline V gene. The CDR3 is made up of 15 amino acids. The CDR3 DNA follows: TGTGCCAGCAGCCCATCCTCCGGACACTCCTACGAGCAGTACTTC. It yields the protein CASSPSSGHSYEQYF.

This clone was seen only a few times. This sequence joins TRBV10-3 and TRBJ2-7, with 11 positions matching TRBD1. Per the germline V gene, CDR1 is ENHRY and CDR2 is SYGVKD. The CDR3 is made up of 13 amino acids. The V segment lost 9 bases and the J segment 5 bases; nucleotides outside the gene matches: 6. The CDR3 protein is CAIRDRGIDEQYF. CDR3 DNA: TGTGCCATAAGGGACAGGGGGATCGACGAGCAGTACTTC.